The 2 T cell receptor beta chains in this list originate from one sample, sequenced in a study of blood T cell repertoires in COVID-19. Here immunoSEQ multiplex PCR was the method, and the copy in TCRdb shows in-frame clones only, minus some. The table has roughly 100,000 clones, roughly 79% seen once. Sequencing was carried out using peripheral blood. The receptors come from a man at least 80 years old with COVID-19, enrolled during active disease.

The genes are TRBV5-1 and TRBJ2-3, with D possibly TRBD2 on 6 matching bases. Looked up from germline, CDR1 is SGHRS and CDR2 is YFSETQ. This CDR3 is built from 14 residues. V shed 4 bases and J shed 2 bases, with 11 bases lying between them. As DNA, the CDR3 is TGCGCCAGCAGCCTTGGCGGGGTCACAGATACGCAGTATTTT. It translates to CASSLGGVTDTQYF.

The DNA of the CDR3 is TGTGCCAGCAGTTTGGGGGGAACTTCACCCCTCCACTTT. Residues: CASSLGGTSPLHF. The chain employs TRBV28 and TRBJ1-6; a possible D gene is TRBD1 (5 bases). The V end was cut by 3 bases, the J end by 9 bases, with 9 bases between. CDR1 and CDR2 (germline): MDHEN, SYDVKM. The CDR3 has 13 residues.